There are many counts of the clone carrying this T cell receptor beta chain. What it recognizes is unknown. Its ends do not fully match the called genes, so a read error is possible. This sample stems from a study of CD8 T cells in ankylosing spondylitis. Study conclusions and caveats: Clones linked to disease were reported to show significant enrichment in matched ankylosing spondylitis synovial fluid. Disease-linked clones bore a CD8+ phenotype, appearing relatively rarely in peripheral blood. A TCR beta motif of about eight highly homologous variants seemed to mark ankylosing spondylitis blood.

Germline lookup yields CDR1 SSHAT and CDR2 FNYEAQ (reference sequence). The length of the CDR3 is 14 residues. Construction of TCR beta libraries was performed using quantitative 5'-RACE with molecular barcodes. Via MiXCR, TCRdb re-called the 5' RACE reads, giving one row per CDR3 protein. This table has fewer than 550,000 distinct CDR3 sequences, approximately 5% appearing once. The clonotype originates from a male donor with ankylosing spondylitis. The chain carries TRBV7-7 and TRBJ2-5; D uncertain. Sequencing input: blood, either unsorted or a sorted T cell fraction (not recorded which). The CDR3 loop is CASSLDGPSRSQYF. CDR3 coding DNA: TGTGCTAGCAGCTTAGACGGTCCCTCGAGGTCCCAGTACTTC.